Shown below are 8 T cell receptor beta chains from a single sample sequenced in a study of cytomegalovirus exposure and HLA in healthy donors. PCR used 60 Vbeta primers and 13 Jbeta primers. Method: immunoSEQ multiplex PCR; TCRdb's copy keeps in-frame clones and lacks some. Of 150,000 or so clones listed, roughly 70% are singletons. Sequencing was done on a sample of PBMCs. Receptors were obtained from a man between 18 and 35 years old in good health and CMV-seropositive.

The rearrangement uses TRBV29-1 and TRBJ2-7; no firm D call. V shed 7 bases and J shed 2 bases, with 9 bases lying between them. Looked up from germline, CDR1 is SQVTM and CDR2 is ANQGSEA. CDR3 length: 11 amino acids. Here the CDR3 reads CSGGSTYEQYF. CDR3 DNA: TGCAGCGGTGGTAGCACCTACGAGCAGTACTTC.

The V call is TRBV18, the J call TRBJ2-3; TRBD2 matches 9 bases. The germline CDR1 and CDR2 sequences are KGHSH and LQKENI. The CDR3 spans 19 residues. Trimming removed 3 bases from V and 5 bases from J; junction bases left unmatched: 18. This CDR3 reads CASSPKNLGGRASKDTQYF. The DNA of the CDR3 is TGTGCCAGCTCACCGAAGAATCTTGGCGGGAGGGCCAGTAAAGATACGCAGTATTTT.

The gene calls are TRBV5-8 and TRBJ2-1; 11 bases map to TRBD2. Germline V CDR1 and CDR2: SGHTS, YDEGEE. V shed 7 bases, J shed 9 bases, and the junction held 12 bases outside the gene matches. The CDR3 has 15 amino acids. CDR3: CASCQLAGGSCEQFF. CDR3 sequence (DNA): TGTGCCAGCTGCCAGCTAGCGGGGGGTAGCTGTGAGCAGTTCTTC.

J is TRBJ2-2 and V is TRBV7-2, with 7 nucleotides matching TRBD1. V dropped 5 bases and J dropped 0; count of bases not matched to a gene: 15. The CDR3 consists of 19 residues. Germline V gene data show CDR1 as SGHTA and CDR2 as FQGNSA. The CDR3 sequence: CASSTPRDRKRTNTGELFF. CDR3 nucleotides: TGTGCCAGCAGCACCCCCCGGGACAGAAAAAGGACGAACACCGGGGAGCTGTTTTTT.

CDR3 protein: CASSPPGQGLGINQPQHF. CDR3 coding DNA: TGTGCCAGCTCACCACCGGGACAGGGGTTGGGTATCAATCAGCCCCAGCATTTT. This rearrangement joins TRBV18 to TRBJ1-5; TRBD1 matches at 10 bases. V was clipped by 0 bases and J by 3 bases; unmatched bases: 8. This CDR3 spans 18 amino acids. CDR1 is KGHSH and CDR2 is LQKENI in the germline V gene.

The chain couples TRBV12-5 to TRBJ1-5; the match to TRBD1 covers 10 bases. Germline V gene sequence: CDR1 LGHNT, CDR2 FRNRAP. The CDR3 has 15 amino acids. With 6 bases clipped from V and 3 bases from J, the junction kept 5 bases outside the gene matches. For the CDR3, the DNA is TGTGCTAGTGGCCCGGACAGGGGGTACAATCAGCCCCAGCATTTT. Protein sequence: CASGPDRGYNQPQHF.

The V gene is TRBV28, the J gene TRBJ2-7; D call uncertain. Trimming stripped 1 base from V and 2 bases from J, with 9 bases between. This CDR3 is built from 14 residues. Looked up from germline, CDR1 is MDHEN and CDR2 is SYDVKM. The CDR3 sequence: CASSLSLSTYEQYF. The DNA of the CDR3 is TGTGCCAGCAGTTTATCACTAAGCACCTACGAGCAGTACTTC.

This chain links TRBV6-6 with TRBJ2-5; possibly TRBD2 for D (5 bases). Germline lookup yields CDR1 MNHNY and CDR2 SVGAGI (reference sequence). V was trimmed by 2 bases and J by 5 bases, leaving 6 bases between them. The CDR3 spans 12 residues. In DNA form, the CDR3 reads TGTGCCAGCAGTTACCCGGGGGAGACCCAGTACTTC. Amino acids: CASSYPGETQYF.